The 27 T cell receptor beta chains below were found in one sample sequenced in a study of blood T cells in healthy people across ages. Sample-barcoded 5' priming and a J-beta primer mix drove a second PCR of about 6 to 12 cycles. TCRdb redid the calling of the 5' RACE reads with MiXCR, one entry per CDR3 protein. The sample has fewer than 950,000 distinct CDR3 sequences, about 34% seen once; the top ten hold roughly 13%. Sequenced sample: blood. These receptors all stem from a man younger than 35 in good health.

The table lists this clonotype with a few counts. The gene calls are TRBV12-3 or TRBV12-4 and TRBJ2-7; a weak D match, TRBD1 (6 bases). Trimming shortened V by 3 bases and J by 0 bases, and 12 bases separated the two germline ends. The CDR3 totals 15 residues. CDR3: CASSLDREPSYEQYF. The CDR3 nucleotides read TGTGCCAGCAGTTTGGACAGAGAACCCTCCTACGAGCAGTACTTC.

This sequence joins TRBV20-1 and TRBJ1-1; weak D call: TRBD1 (5 bases). This CDR3 spans 13 amino acids. CDR1 and CDR2 (germline): DFQATT, SNEGSKA (reference sequence). V dropped 3 bases and J dropped 2 bases, with 10 bases sitting between them. CDR3 region: CSASLGGNTEAFF. CDR3 nucleotide sequence: TGCAGTGCTAGTCTCGGGGGTAACACTGAAGCTTTCTTT.

As to this clonotype: Germline is not matched at one junction end, which may reflect a read error. This chain joins TRBV7-2 and TRBJ2-1; 12 bases agree with TRBD2. The CDR3 covers 15 residues. Germline values: CDR1 SGHTA, CDR2 FQGNSA. CDR3 DNA sequence: TGTGTCAGCAGCCCCCCGGGACTAGCGGGCAATGAGCAGTTCTTC. It codes for CVSSPPGLAGNEQFF.

The chain couples TRBV12-3 or TRBV12-4 to TRBJ2-1, with 7 bases identical to TRBD2. V was pared by 6 bases and J by 2 bases, with 10 bases of the junction left unmatched. CDR3 length equals 16 residues. The CDR3 sequence: CASSPRGGGPYNEQFF. The CDR3 DNA sequence: TGTGCCAGCAGCCCTAGGGGCGGGGGTCCCTACAATGAGCAGTTCTTC.

This clonotype was counted once. A much larger clone lies one base from this, so it may be a read error. The chain couples TRBV20-1 to TRBJ2-5; D might be TRBD1 (6 bases). The end of the DNA aligns better with TRBJ2-1, so the J call may be wrong. The CDR3 spans 16 residues. Germline CDR1 DFQATT, CDR2 SNEGSKA (reference sequence). CDR3 in amino acids: CSARDRDTGPQETQFF. CDR3 sequence (DNA): TGCAGTGCTAGAGATAGGGACACTGGACCCCAAGAGACCCAGTTCTTC.

To note about this clonotype: At one boundary the junction diverges from the germline segment, which might be a read error. The J gene is TRBJ1-2, the V gene TRBV4-3, with D perhaps matching TRBD1 (5 bases). The CDR3 sequence is 16 residues long. Germline V gene data show CDR1 as LGHNA and CDR2 as YSLEER. The CDR3 region has the DNA TGCGCCAACAGCCAAGAACCAGGGTTTGAGTCCTCTGGCTACACCTTC. This gives the protein CANSQEPGFESSGYTF.

The rearrangement links TRBV30 to TRBJ1-2, with a tentative D call TRBD1 (6 bases). V was pared by 4 bases and J by 2 bases, with 11 bases between. CDR1 and CDR2 from the germline V gene are GTSNPN and SVGIG (reference sequence). CDR3 size: 13 residues. The CDR3 sequence is CAWTDRLNYGYTF. The CDR3 region has the DNA TGTGCCTGGACCGACAGGCTCAACTATGGCTACACCTTC.

This clonotype has just a few counts. The chain uses TRBV9 and TRBJ2-5; no definite D call. This CDR3 has 12 residues. The V gene's germline CDR1 is SGDLS and CDR2 YYNGEE. V lost 0 bases to trimming and J lost 5 bases, with 5 bases between them. The CDR3 coding sequence is TGTGCCAGCAGCGTAGTGGGTGAGACCCAGTACTTC. Amino acids: CASSVVGETQYF.

The V gene is TRBV2, the J gene TRBJ2-7; tentative D call: TRBD2 (6 bases). Trimming removed 1 base at V and 2 bases at J, with 21 bases between. The CDR3 loop spans 18 amino acids. Per germline, CDR1 SNHLY and CDR2 FYNNEI. DNA of the CDR3: TGTGCCAGCAGTGAAGTGATGGTCCGCGGGACGGAGCCCTACGAGCAGTACTTC. Translating it yields CASSEVMVRGTEPYEQYF.

In its sample, this clonotype was seen many times. The V call is TRBV7-2, the J call TRBJ2-3, with D unresolved. The germline V gene encodes CDR1 SGHTA and CDR2 FQGNSA. With 7 bases removed from V and 6 bases from J, the gap between germline ends came to 8 bases. This CDR3 is built from 11 residues. CDR3 DNA: TGTGCCAGCACCACCGCCGATACGCAGTATTTT. Protein product: CASTTADTQYF.

This clonotype was detected ten times or more. The chain is built from TRBV4-1 and TRBJ1-2, with TRBD1 matching over 10 bases. With V trimmed by 2 bases and J by 2 bases, 2 bases remained unmatched. Germline V gives CDR1 MGHRA, CDR2 YSYEKL. The CDR3 loop spans 15 amino acids. The CDR3 is CASSQRTGGNYGYTF. Here the CDR3 DNA reads TGCGCCAGCAGCCAACGGACAGGGGGGAACTATGGCTACACCTTC.

This clonotype appeared a few times. The V and J genes are TRBV12-3 or TRBV12-4 and TRBJ2-2; D gene unclear. This CDR3 has 12 residues. The V end was cut by 8 bases, the J end by 2 bases, with 6 bases between. The CDR3 is CASYDNTGELFF. In DNA form, the CDR3 reads TGTGCCAGCTACGATAACACCGGGGAGCTGTTTTTT.

The chain links TRBV4-3 to TRBJ2-3; D gene unclear. CDR3 length: 15 residues. Germline CDR1 LGHNA, CDR2 YSLEER. V was clipped by 0 bases and J by 1 base, with 8 bases between them. CDR3 in DNA: TGCGCCAGCAGCCAAGACCCGATGTGCACAGATACGCAGTATTTT. It yields the protein CASSQDPMCTDTQYF.

This clonotype was recorded a few times. V is TRBV21-1 and J is TRBJ2-5; the DNA was not compared with TRBD2, the D call given in the table. TRBV21-1 is recorded as a pseudogene. CDR3 length equals 15 residues. The CDR3 DNA follows: TGTGCCAGCAACAACCTGGGGAGTTGGGAAGAGACCCAGTACTTC. Its protein product is CASNNLGSWEETQYF.

This clonotype was observed at least ten times. The chain is built from TRBV20-1 and TRBJ1-2; 8 nucleotides line up with TRBD1. Per germline, CDR1 DFQATT and CDR2 SNEGSKA (reference sequence). CDR3 length: 11 amino acids. V shed 5 bases, J shed 10 bases, and the junction held 6 bases outside the gene matches. DNA of the CDR3: TGCAGTGCTTACGACAGGGGAGTCTACACCTTC. The encoded protein is CSAYDRGVYTF.

The rearrangement uses TRBV30 and TRBJ1-2; 7 positions match TRBD1. Germline-derived CDR1 and CDR2 are GTSNPN and SVGIG (reference sequence). J lost 10 bases, V lost 2 bases, and 10 bases had no gene match. CDR3 length: 13 residues. The CDR3 bases are TGTGCCTGGAGTCAAACGGGACAGAGCGACTACACCTTC. Translating gives CAWSQTGQSDYTF.

This clonotype showed up many times. The chain links TRBV7-2 to TRBJ2-3; D uncertain. CDR3 length: 12 amino acids. Trimming took 6 bases from V and 0 from J, leaving 4 bases between them. Germline CDR1 reads SGHTA; CDR2 reads FQGNSA. Here the CDR3 reads CASRRSTDTQYF. CDR3 nucleotide sequence: TGTGCCAGCAGGCGAAGCACAGATACGCAGTATTTT.

This chain uses TRBV10-3 with TRBJ2-3; 8 bases are a match to TRBD1. CDR1 and CDR2 (germline): ENHRY, SYGVKD. Losses at the gene ends were 2 bases for V and 2 bases for J; bases not matched to a gene: 6. The CDR3 extends over 16 amino acids. CDR3 in amino acids: CAISEGTGGDTDTQYF. CDR3 nucleotide sequence: TGTGCCATCAGTGAGGGGACAGGAGGTGACACAGATACGCAGTATTTT.

The V gene is TRBV4-1, the J gene TRBJ2-3; D perhaps matches TRBD2 (6 bases). CDR1 and CDR2 from the germline V gene are MGHRA and YSYEKL. This CDR3 is built from 15 residues. V was trimmed by 1 base and J by 4 bases, leaving 12 bases between them. In DNA, the CDR3 is TGCGCCAGCAGCCAAGTTCCTAGCGACCCAGATACGCAGTATTTT. Protein sequence: CASSQVPSDPDTQYF.

The chain employs TRBV14 and TRBJ1-2, with a tentative D call TRBD1 (5 bases). CDR1 is SGHDN and CDR2 is FVKESK in the germline V gene. This CDR3 has 16 amino acids. V shed 4 bases and J shed 8 bases, with 23 bases lying between them. The CDR3 is CASSRTGRASSYGYTF. The CDR3 nucleotides are TGTGCCAGCAGCCGGACGGGCAGGGCCTCCTCCTACGGCTACACCTTC.

Comments on this clonotype: This could be a read error, since a much larger clone is one nucleotide away. The chain is built from TRBV12-5 and TRBJ2-5; 8 nucleotides match TRBD1. The J call may be wrong; the DNA end is better matched by TRBJ2-7. Germline V CDR1 and CDR2: LGHNT, FRNRAP. This CDR3 spans 15 amino acids. Written as DNA, the CDR3 is TGTGCTAGTGGGTCGACAGGGGCCCTAACCGACGAGCAGTACTTC. Its protein product is CASGSTGALTDEQYF.

The CDR3 region is CASSTSDSSLNYGYTF. The DNA for the CDR3 is TGTGCCAGCAGTACCTCAGACAGTTCCCTTAACTATGGCTACACCTTC. This chain joins TRBV12-3 or TRBV12-4 and TRBJ1-2; D perhaps matches TRBD1 (5 bases). The CDR3 loop spans 16 amino acids. Trimming stripped 5 bases from V and 1 base from J, with 17 bases between.

This clonotype was detected many times. V and J are TRBV5-5 and TRBJ2-5, with D possibly being TRBD1 or TRBD2 (5 bases each). V was clipped by 1 base and J by 2 bases, with 15 bases between them. From germline, CDR1 is SGHKS and CDR2 YYEKEE (reference sequence). This CDR3 is built from 16 residues. DNA for the CDR3: TGTGCCAGCAGCTTGTCCGCAGGGAGCTTACAAGAGACCCAGTACTTC. Translating gives CASSLSAGSLQETQYF.

The chain is built from TRBV15 and TRBJ2-5; D not resolved. Germline-derived CDR1 and CDR2 are LNHNV and YYDKDF (reference sequence). The CDR3 length is 15 residues. V dropped 0 bases and J dropped 4 bases, with 12 bases sitting between them. The CDR3 sequence: CATSRDPSSPETQYF. The DNA for the CDR3 is TGTGCCACCAGCAGAGACCCCTCGTCCCCAGAGACCCAGTACTTC.

The chain recombines TRBV27 with TRBJ1-1; 8 positions match TRBD1. The CDR3 extends over 16 amino acids. After removal of 3 bases from V and 3 bases from J, the junction contained 9 bases not matched to a gene. CDR1 is MNHEY, CDR2 SMNVEV, per germline (reference sequence). CDR3 protein: CASSFHQTGVDTEAFF. In nucleotides, the CDR3 is TGTGCCAGCAGTTTCCATCAGACAGGGGTCGACACTGAAGCTTTCTTT.

This clonotype was observed a handful of times. This rearrangement joins TRBV6-5 to TRBJ1-3; the D is unclear. The CDR3 is 16 residues long. CDR1 and CDR2 (germline): MNHEY, SVGAGI. Trimming removed 5 bases at V and 3 bases at J, with 17 bases between. The CDR3 loop is CASSTGPGRGGNTIYF. The CDR3 bases are TGTGCCAGCAGTACGGGTCCCGGGCGAGGTGGAAACACCATATATTTT.

J is TRBJ2-2 and V is TRBV6-5; maybe TRBD1 (7 bases). The V and J ends lost 5 bases and 3 bases respectively, with 13 bases between them. This CDR3 contains 15 residues. Looked up from germline, CDR1 is MNHEY and CDR2 is SVGAGI. The CDR3: CASSKTGTYTGELFF. CDR3 coding DNA: TGTGCCAGCAGTAAGACAGGGACTTACACCGGGGAGCTGTTTTTT.